This TCR beta chain was sequenced during a study of blood T cell repertoires in COVID-19. Only a few counts were recorded for this clone. Original analysis: Amplification of reference gene primers provided the estimated nucleated cell counts. Libraries were prepared by immunoSEQ multiplex PCR; TCRdb keeps only in-frame clonotypes and omits some of them. Clone size and the V and J calls come from that table; the DNA yielded D and trimming. The sample has around 250,000 clones; 86% are singletons. Sequencing input: PBMCs or T cells enriched from blood (not recorded which). The receptor was isolated from a man younger than 35 who had recovered from COVID-19.

In DNA, the CDR3 is TGTGCCTGGAGTGTACCCTTCGCGGGGCCTTCACCCCTCCACTTT. Its translation: CAWSVPFAGPSPLHF. The rearrangement uses TRBV30 and TRBJ1-6, with a possible D match to TRBD1 (5 bases). The CDR3 is 15 residues long. Germline-derived CDR1 and CDR2 are GTSNPN and SVGIG (reference sequence). V was cut by 0 bases and J by 9 bases, with 15 bases left in between.